This T cell receptor (beta chain) was found in a study of CD8 T cells in ankylosing spondylitis. Study-wide points: Previously reported in reactive arthritis synovial fluid and blood were some of the motif variants. Ankylosing spondylitis blood appeared to be characterized by a TCR beta motif of roughly eight highly homologous variants. As reported, disease-linked clones showed significant enrichment in matched ankylosing spondylitis synovial fluid. Relatively rare in peripheral blood, disease-linked clones were also CD8+.

Generation of TCR beta libraries employed quantitative 5'-RACE incorporating molecular barcodes. TCRdb processed the 5' RACE reads anew with MiXCR; each CDR3 protein has one entry. Among fewer than 500,000 distinct CDR3 sequences, roughly 27% were seen once, and the ten largest hold over 0.8%. This clonotype was counted only a few times. Its antigen is not identified. Trimming took 3 bases from V and 7 from J, leaving 9 bases between them. The CDR3 runs to 12 residues. The germline CDR1 and CDR2 sequences are SNHLY and FYNNEI. Sample: blood, either unsorted or a sorted T cell fraction (not recorded which). The chain uses TRBV2 and TRBJ2-5; D is possibly TRBD2 (6 bases). The TCR originated in a male donor with ankylosing spondylitis. The CDR3 loop reads CASSEAAGTQYF. The CDR3 nucleotides are TGTGCCAGCAGTGAGGCAGCGGGGACCCAGTACTTC.